This TCR beta chain was documented in a study of blood T cell repertoires in COVID-19. Across the study: Acute and convalescent COVID-19 specimens originated in the United States, Italy and Spain. PBMCs, B-cell-depleted T cells, or T cells were the source of the cDNA or gDNA that made up the material.

This clone was counted between two and nine times. The authors' processing: Estimates of nucleated cell counts were drawn from the amplification of reference gene primers. Measured with immunoSEQ multiplex PCR; TCRdb has only the in-frame clones, and not every one. V, J and clone size are taken as reported in that table, and D and trimming were inferred from the DNA itself. Of 180,000 or so clones listed, roughly four fifths are singletons. Germline V CDR1 and CDR2: MGHRA, YSYEKL. CDR3 length equals 19 residues. Trimming cost V 4 bases and J 4 bases; bases outside gene matches: 21. The clonotype originates from a man aged 50-60 years who had recovered from COVID-19. Material: peripheral blood. V usage is TRBV4-1 and J usage is TRBJ2-7; 8 bases fit TRBD1. In DNA form, the CDR3 reads TGCGCCAGCAGCCGCTTAACTAATTCCGGACAGGGTACGATTTACGAGCAGTACTTC. As protein: CASSRLTNSGQGTIYEQYF.